The 19 T cell receptor beta chains listed next were all sequenced from one sample in a study of T cell clones after liver transplantation. Libraries were prepared by immunoSEQ multiplex PCR; TCRdb keeps only in-frame clonotypes and omits some of them. The table lists tens of thousands of clones, 86% of them singletons. Specimen: CD4+ T cells from blood, collected 24 months after liver transplant. The receptors shown here come from a human patient who received a liver transplant. Some T cells may be supplied by the graft donor.

This chain connects TRBV30 to TRBJ1-6; perhaps TRBD1 as D (5 bases). The CDR3 has 13 amino acids. The ends were cut back, 4 bases at V and 10 bases at J, with 14 bases in the middle. Per the germline V gene, CDR1 is GTSNPN and CDR2 is SVGIG (reference sequence). The CDR3 protein is CAWKVGENSPLHF. The CDR3 DNA reads as TGTGCCTGGAAAGTAGGGGAGAACTCACCCCTCCACTTT.

The chain carries TRBV4-2 and TRBJ2-2; TRBD2 matches at 15 bases. Germline V lookup: CDR1 LGHNA, CDR2 YNFKEQ. V dropped 5 bases and J dropped 2; count of bases not matched to a gene: 3. The length of the CDR3 is 17 residues. This CDR3 is CASSRTSGGANTGELFF. DNA of the CDR3: TGTGCCAGCAGCAGGACTAGCGGGGGGGCTAACACCGGGGAGCTGTTTTTT.

The chain combines TRBV2 with TRBJ2-5; perhaps D is TRBD1 or TRBD2 (6 bases each). V lost 4 bases and J lost 4, with 13 bases in between. The CDR3 contains 14 residues. The germline CDR1 and CDR2 sequences are SNHLY and FYNNEI. DNA for the CDR3: TGTGCCAGCAGTGGCCGGGGGCGGGTAGAGACCCAGTACTTC. As protein: CASSGRGRVETQYF.

The chain couples TRBV7-3 to TRBJ1-1; D is uncertain. Trimming shortened V by 5 bases and J by 4 bases, and 20 bases separated the two germline ends. The CDR3 loop spans 16 amino acids. From germline, CDR1 is SGHTA and CDR2 FQGTGA. CDR3 coding DNA: TGTGCCAGCAGCCTAGGAGGTAGGGTTGGCCCCACTGAAGCTTTCTTT. It codes for CASSLGGRVGPTEAFF.

The chain links TRBV19 to TRBJ2-2; 7 bases agree with TRBD1. V lost 3 bases, J lost 4 bases, and 8 bases stayed unmatched. This CDR3 has 16 residues. Germline values: CDR1 LNHDA, CDR2 SQIVND (reference sequence). The CDR3 is CASSIPTGLGTGELFF. The CDR3 DNA reads TGTGCCAGTAGTATCCCGACAGGGTTGGGCACCGGGGAGCTGTTTTTT.

J is TRBJ1-2 and V is TRBV5-5; 8 positions agree with TRBD1. Trimming took 6 bases from V and 2 from J; bases not matched to a gene: 6. The CDR3 sequence is 14 residues long. Germline assignment: CDR1 SGHKS and CDR2 YYEKEE (reference sequence). The CDR3 here is CASTTGAANYGYTF. CDR3 DNA sequence: TGTGCCAGCACGACAGGGGCCGCGAACTATGGCTACACCTTC.

The genes are TRBV6-1 and TRBJ2-7, with D possibly TRBD2 on 5 matching bases. Germline V gene sequence: CDR1 MNHNS, CDR2 SASEGT. The V end was cut by 7 bases, the J end by 1 base, with 11 bases between. The CDR3 totals 13 residues. The CDR3 DNA sequence: TGTGCCAGCAACCTGGGCGGGTCCTACGAGCAGTACTTC. Protein: CASNLGGSYEQYF.

The rearrangement links TRBV7-3 to TRBJ2-1; 9 bases match TRBD2. The CDR3 runs to 18 residues. From germline, CDR1 is SGHTA and CDR2 FQGTGA. The J segment lost 4 bases and the V segment lost 1 base, leaving 11 bases of the junction unmatched. DNA of the CDR3: TGTGCCAGCAGCTTAAGCAGACTAGCGGTAGACGGGTACAATGAGCAGTTCTTC. Its protein product is CASSLSRLAVDGYNEQFF.

The chain is built from TRBV7-9 and TRBJ2-1; 8 nucleotides align to TRBD2. V dropped 4 bases and J dropped 4; count of bases not matched to a gene: 9. Germline V CDR1 and CDR2: SEHNR, FQNEAQ (reference sequence). The CDR3 is made up of 16 amino acids. CDR3 protein: CASSWRSAGGYNEQFF. The CDR3, as DNA: TGTGCCAGCAGCTGGAGATCGGCGGGAGGTTACAATGAGCAGTTCTTC.

The rearrangement links TRBV6-6 to TRBJ1-5, with TRBD1 matching over 7 bases. CDR1 is MNHNY, CDR2 SVGAGI, per germline (reference sequence). This CDR3 is 16 amino acids long. V lost 5 bases, J lost 0 bases, and 7 bases stayed unmatched. The DNA for the CDR3 is TGTGCCAGCAGTCCCGGACAGGTAAATAGCAATCAGCCCCAGCATTTT. This sequence encodes CASSPGQVNSNQPQHF.

The gene calls are TRBV19 and TRBJ2-1; 14 nucleotides match TRBD2. Germline V lookup: CDR1 LNHDA, CDR2 SQIVND (reference sequence). CDR3 length: 16 residues. V dropped 4 bases and J dropped 6; count of bases not matched to a gene: 5. CDR3 protein: CASSKFGTSGSNEQFF. As DNA, the CDR3 is TGTGCCAGTAGTAAATTCGGGACTAGCGGGAGCAATGAGCAGTTCTTC.

This clone was counted only a few times. This rearrangement joins TRBV5-8 to TRBJ1-2; TRBD1 matches 10 bases. CDR1 SGHTS and CDR2 YDEGEE come from the germline V gene. Trimming at V came to 3 bases and at J to 4 bases, leaving 6 bases not matched to a gene. The length of the CDR3 is 15 residues. The CDR3 protein is CASSSGTGEFYGYTF. As DNA, the CDR3 is TGTGCCAGCAGCTCCGGGACAGGGGAATTCTATGGCTACACCTTC.

The gene calls are TRBV5-1 and TRBJ2-7; D may be TRBD1 (7 bases). Trimming took 4 bases from V and 6 from J, leaving 23 bases between them. CDR1 is SGHRS and CDR2 is YFSETQ in the germline V gene. The CDR3 has 16 residues. Here the CDR3 DNA reads TGCGCCAGCAGCCCCCAGGGGGAGGTCCAAACGGGCGAGCAGTACTTC. Protein sequence: CASSPQGEVQTGEQYF.

The chain couples TRBV18 to TRBJ2-5, with TRBD1 matching 8 bases. The junction had 13 bases not matched to a gene; V was cut back by 4 bases and J by 9 bases. Germline values: CDR1 KGHSH, CDR2 LQKENI. This CDR3 is 15 amino acids long. For the CDR3, the DNA is TGTGCCAGCTCACTCGGACAGGGAACATTCGAGGCCCAGTACTTC. Amino acid sequence: CASSLGQGTFEAQYF.

The J gene is TRBJ1-3, the V gene TRBV29-1; 7 bases are a match to TRBD1. Germline lookup yields CDR1 SQVTM and CDR2 ANQGSEA. The J segment lost 8 bases and the V segment lost 6 bases, leaving 10 bases of the junction unmatched. The CDR3 totals 13 residues. CDR3: CSVGRGGWDTIYF. Here the CDR3 DNA reads TGCAGCGTGGGGAGAGGGGGCTGGGACACCATATATTTT. Using reference TRBV29-1 and TRBJ1-3 for the parts outside the CDR3, the full variable domain is SAVISQKPSRDICQRGTSLTIQCQVDSQVTMMFWYRQQPGQSLTLIATANQGSEATYESGFVIDKFPISRPNLTFSTLTVSNMSPEDSSIYLCSVGRGGWDTIYFGEGSWLTVV.

The genes are TRBV29-1 and TRBJ1-1; a possible D gene is TRBD1 (5 bases). The CDR3 sequence is 13 residues long. The germline CDR1 and CDR2 sequences are SQVTM and ANQGSEA. The V gene lost 7 bases and the J gene lost 0 bases, with 12 bases spanning the gap. The CDR3 region is CSGRRGMNTEAFF. For the CDR3, the DNA is TGCAGCGGCCGACGGGGGATGAACACTGAAGCTTTCTTT.

The table lists this clone with a count of one. This chain uses TRBV19 with TRBJ2-7; D might be TRBD2 (6 bases). The length of the CDR3 is 13 residues. Deletions cut 1 base from V and 5 bases from J, with 9 bases between. Germline lookup yields CDR1 LNHDA and CDR2 SQIVND (reference sequence). The CDR3 DNA sequence: TGTGCCAGTAGTATAGCGGGCGGGAACGAGCAGTACTTC. It codes for CASSIAGGNEQYF.

This clone was observed a handful of times. The chain recombines TRBV5-6 with TRBJ1-3, with unresolved D. CDR1 is SGHDT, CDR2 YYEEEE, per germline. The V and J ends lost 3 bases and 4 bases respectively, with 17 bases between them. CDR3 length equals 16 residues. CDR3 residues: CASSSDLGRRGNTIYF. CDR3 nucleotides: TGTGCCAGCAGCTCTGACTTAGGAAGGAGGGGAAACACCATATATTTT.

The chain joins TRBV5-4 to TRBJ2-5, with D hard to call. The ends were cut back, 4 bases at V and 4 bases at J, with 11 bases in the middle. Germline V CDR1 and CDR2: SGHNT, YYREEE (reference sequence). The CDR3 extends over 13 amino acids. The CDR3 spells CASSPTLGETQYF. CDR3 nucleotide sequence: TGTGCCAGCAGCCCTACCCTGGGAGAGACCCAGTACTTC.